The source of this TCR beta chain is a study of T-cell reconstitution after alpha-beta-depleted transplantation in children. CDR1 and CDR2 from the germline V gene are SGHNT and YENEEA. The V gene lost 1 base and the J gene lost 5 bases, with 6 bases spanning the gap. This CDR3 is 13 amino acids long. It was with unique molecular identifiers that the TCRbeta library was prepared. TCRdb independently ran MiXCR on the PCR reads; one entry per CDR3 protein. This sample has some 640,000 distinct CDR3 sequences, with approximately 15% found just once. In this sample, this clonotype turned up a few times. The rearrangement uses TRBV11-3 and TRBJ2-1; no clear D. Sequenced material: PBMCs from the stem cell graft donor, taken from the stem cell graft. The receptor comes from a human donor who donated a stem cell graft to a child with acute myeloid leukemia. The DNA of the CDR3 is TGTGCCAGCAGCTTAGGCAAACACAATGAGCAGTTCTTC. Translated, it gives CASSLGKHNEQFF.